This T cell receptor beta chain is from a study of OX40 agonist ivuxolimab in advanced cancers. Study-level background: Patients got intravenous ivuxolimab at 0.01 to 10 mg/kg every 2 weeks.

Remarks on this clone: The antigen is undetermined.

Germline CDR1 SGHTA, CDR2 FQGNSA. This CDR3 contains 13 residues. Trimming left V 1 base short and J 6 bases short, with 7 bases between. Patients had blood sampled at baseline and again on cycle 4 day 1 and cycle 7 day 1. Using immunoSEQ multiplex PCR, the repertoire was profiled, and TCRdb retains in-frame clones only, with some absent. This table has some 80,000 clones, approximately 83% appearing once. Study outcomes and limitations: On average, a greater number of expanded clones characterised CD8+ T cells relative to CD4+.

The sample consisted of CD4+ or CD8+ T cells sorted from blood, taken in a trial of the OX40 agonist ivuxolimab. The chain employs TRBV7-2 and TRBJ1-5, with D perhaps matching TRBD1 (5 bases). This TCR was sampled from an adult with an advanced solid tumor such as melanoma, head and neck, liver or kidney cancer. CDR3 DNA sequence: TGTGCCAGCAGCTTAGACAGGACTCAGCCCCAGCATTTT. Its translation is CASSLDRTQPQHF. The full variable domain, with the rest looked up from reference TRBV7-2 and TRBJ1-5, is GAGVSQSPSNKVTEKGKDVELRCDPISGHTALYWYRQSLGQGLEFLIYFQGNSAPDKSGLPSDRFSAERTGGSVSTLTIQRTQQEDSAVYLCASSLDRTQPQHFGDGTRLSIL.